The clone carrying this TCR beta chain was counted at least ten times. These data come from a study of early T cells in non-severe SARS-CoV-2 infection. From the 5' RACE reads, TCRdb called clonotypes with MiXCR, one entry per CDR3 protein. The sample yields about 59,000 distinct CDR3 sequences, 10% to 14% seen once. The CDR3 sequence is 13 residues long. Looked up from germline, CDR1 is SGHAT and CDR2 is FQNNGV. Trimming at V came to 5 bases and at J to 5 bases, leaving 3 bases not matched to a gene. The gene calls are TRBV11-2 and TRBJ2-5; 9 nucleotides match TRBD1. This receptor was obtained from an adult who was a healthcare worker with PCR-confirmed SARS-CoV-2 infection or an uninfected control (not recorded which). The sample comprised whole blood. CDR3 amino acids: CASSPGQGETQYF. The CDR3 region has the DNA TGTGCCAGCAGCCCCGGACAGGGGGAGACCCAGTACTTC.